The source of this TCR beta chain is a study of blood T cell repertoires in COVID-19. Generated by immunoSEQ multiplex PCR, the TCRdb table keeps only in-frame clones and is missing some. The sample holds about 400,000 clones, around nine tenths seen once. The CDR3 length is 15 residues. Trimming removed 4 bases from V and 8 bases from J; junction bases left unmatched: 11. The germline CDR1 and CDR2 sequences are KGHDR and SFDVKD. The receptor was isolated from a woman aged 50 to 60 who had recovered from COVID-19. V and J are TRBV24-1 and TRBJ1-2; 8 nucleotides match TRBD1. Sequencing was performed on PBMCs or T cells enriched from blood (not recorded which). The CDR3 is CATSDGTGGEEGYTF. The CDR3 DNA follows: TGTGCCACCAGTGACGGAACAGGGGGGGAGGAAGGCTACACCTTC.